Presented here are 28 T cell receptor beta chains from one specimen sequenced in a study of blood T cell repertoires in COVID-19. Clones were read by immunoSEQ multiplex PCR, and TCRdb kept only the in-frame ones, dropping some. The table lists 120,000 or so clones, 60% to 85% of them singletons. Input material: peripheral blood. The source is a man between 65 and 85 years old with acute or convalescent COVID-19.

The J gene is TRBJ1-2, the V gene TRBV28; unclear D gene. The V gene's germline CDR1 is MDHEN and CDR2 SYDVKM. The CDR3 is 14 residues long. V lost 4 bases and J 0 bases, leaving 9 bases between the germline ends. CDR3 sequence: CASSSDTPNYGYTF. The CDR3 region has the DNA TGTGCCAGCAGTTCTGACACGCCTAACTATGGCTACACCTTC.

The chain links TRBV28 to TRBJ2-7; D gene ambiguous. CDR1 and CDR2 (germline): MDHEN, SYDVKM. This CDR3 is 14 amino acids long. V was trimmed by 3 bases and J by 3 bases, leaving 12 bases between them. The CDR3 reads CASSLRSSRYEQYF. In nucleotides, the CDR3 is TGTGCCAGCAGTTTGAGGAGCTCCCGCTACGAGCAGTACTTC.

This chain connects TRBV6-5 to TRBJ2-5; weak D call: TRBD2 (5 bases). Germline V CDR1 and CDR2: MNHEY, SVGAGI. CDR3 length: 15 residues. Trimming shortened V by 0 bases and J by 0 bases, and 8 bases separated the two germline ends. The CDR3 region is CASSYSMEDQETQYF. CDR3 DNA sequence: TGTGCCAGCAGTTACTCGATGGAGGACCAAGAGACCCAGTACTTC.

The V gene is TRBV30, the J gene TRBJ1-2; 7 nucleotides match TRBD1. The CDR3 is made up of 14 amino acids. Germline CDR1 is GTSNPN and CDR2 is SVGIG (reference sequence). V lost 0 bases, J lost 8 bases, and 9 bases stayed unmatched. The CDR3 loop is CAWSVLVTGSGYTF. The CDR3 nucleotides are TGTGCCTGGAGTGTATTAGTGACAGGGAGCGGCTACACCTTC.

The rearrangement links TRBV5-6 to TRBJ1-1; TRBD1 matches 9 bases. Trimming cost V 1 base and J 5 bases; bases outside gene matches: 12. CDR3 length equals 17 residues. Germline V gene lookup returns CDR1 SGHDT and CDR2 YYEEEE. CDR3 in amino acids: CASSLRPTGTGRTEAFF. The CDR3 DNA sequence: TGTGCCAGCAGCTTGAGGCCTACCGGGACAGGGAGGACTGAAGCTTTCTTT.

The chain combines TRBV9 with TRBJ2-3; the match to TRBD2 covers 11 bases. The CDR3 has 19 amino acids. The V segment lost 0 bases and the J segment 0 bases; nucleotides outside the gene matches: 9. The germline V gene encodes CDR1 SGDLS and CDR2 YYNGEE. CDR3 sequence (DNA): TGTGCCAGCAGCGTAGTGGCTAGCGGGAGGTTTTCTAGCACAGATACGCAGTATTTT. Protein product: CASSVVASGRFSSTDTQYF.

The chain couples TRBV20-1 to TRBJ2-7; a possible D gene is TRBD2 (5 bases). This CDR3 contains 11 residues. V was pared by 4 bases and J by 5 bases, with 9 bases between. Germline V CDR1 and CDR2: DFQATT, SNEGSKA (reference sequence). CDR3 protein: CSATPGDEQYF. CDR3 DNA: TGCAGTGCTACTCCCGGGGACGAGCAGTACTTC.

V usage is TRBV5-1 and J usage is TRBJ1-1, with D perhaps TRBD1 (6 bases). V was trimmed by 3 bases and J by 1 base, leaving 10 bases between them. Germline CDR1 is SGHRS and CDR2 is YFSETQ. This CDR3 has 14 residues. The CDR3 nucleotides read TGCGCCAGCAGCTACCGGGACAAGAACACTGAAGCTTTCTTT. Translated, it gives CASSYRDKNTEAFF.

The V and J genes are TRBV6-2 or TRBV6-3 and TRBJ1-4; possible D gene TRBD1, 5 bases. The V gene's germline CDR1 is MNHEY and CDR2 SVGEGT. Trimming left V 0 bases short and J 10 bases short, with 12 bases between. This CDR3 is built from 14 residues. The CDR3 DNA sequence: TGTGCCAGCAGTTACTCGAGTTTTACAGGAAAACTGTTTTTT. Translation: CASSYSSFTGKLFF.

The J gene is TRBJ1-1, the V gene TRBV11-2; the D gene is possibly TRBD1 (5 bases). The CDR3 covers 14 residues. The V and J ends lost 0 bases and 6 bases respectively, with 11 bases between them. Germline V lookup: CDR1 SGHAT, CDR2 FQNNGV. The CDR3 region is CASSLEAGYAEAFF. The DNA for the CDR3 is TGTGCCAGCAGCTTAGAGGCAGGGTACGCTGAAGCTTTCTTT.

The chain has TRBV7-3 and TRBJ2-2; no reliable D call. The length of the CDR3 is 12 residues. V lost 8 bases, J lost 3 bases, and 7 bases lay in between. Per the germline V gene, CDR1 is SGHTA and CDR2 is FQGTGA. CDR3 nucleotides: TGTGCCAGCTCCCGTGACACCGGGGAGCTGTTTTTT. Protein product: CASSRDTGELFF. The whole variable domain, filled in from reference TRBV7-3 and TRBJ2-2, reads GAGVSQTPSNKVTEKGKYVELRCDPISGHTALYWYRQSLGQGPEFLIYFQGTGAADDSGLPNDRFFAVRPEGSVSTLKIQRTERGDSAVYLCASSRDTGELFFGEGSRLTVL.

This clone has only one observation. This chain uses TRBV30 with TRBJ2-5; TRBD1 might be the D (5 bases). The V gene's germline CDR1 is GTSNPN and CDR2 SVGIG (reference sequence). The CDR3 is made up of 13 amino acids. Trimming removed 0 bases from V and 4 bases from J, with 9 bases in between. The CDR3 DNA reads TGTGCCTGGAGTGTACCAGGGTCAGAGACCCAGTACTTC. Amino acid sequence: CAWSVPGSETQYF.

The V call is TRBV19, the J call TRBJ2-7; D uncertain. Germline CDR1 and CDR2: LNHDA and SQIVND (reference sequence). V was shortened by 2 bases and J by 7 bases, with 12 bases between the two germline ends. CDR3 size: 13 residues. CDR3 coding DNA: TGTGCCAGTAGTATACTACCTGATGGTGAGCAGTACTTC. This codes for CASSILPDGEQYF.

The chain is built from TRBV6-2 or TRBV6-3 and TRBJ1-1, with 12 positions matching TRBD1. Germline V gene lookup returns CDR1 MNHEY and CDR2 SVGEGT. With V trimmed by 5 bases and J by 5 bases, 9 bases remained unmatched. The CDR3 has 16 residues. CDR3 residues: CASSIPGQGAGTEAFF. The CDR3 nucleotides are TGTGCCAGCAGTATTCCGGGACAGGGGGCAGGGACTGAAGCTTTCTTT.

This chain links TRBV4-1 with TRBJ2-5, with 8 bases matching TRBD2. The V and J ends lost 7 bases and 9 bases, in that order; junction bases with no gene match: 7. The V gene's germline CDR1 is MGHRA and CDR2 YSYEKL. The CDR3 spans 12 residues. The chain's CDR3 is CASTPDGRAQYF. CDR3 DNA: TGCGCCAGCACCCCCGACGGGAGGGCCCAGTACTTC.

This sequence joins TRBV2 and TRBJ2-3; TRBD2 aligns across 12 bases. Per germline, CDR1 SNHLY and CDR2 FYNNEI. The V gene end was trimmed by 6 bases and the J gene end by 14 bases; junction bases not matched to a gene: 9. The CDR3 loop spans 13 amino acids. The CDR3 region has the DNA TGTGCCAGCAGCGCTAGCGGGGGGGCCCGGAGGTATTTT. It encodes CASSASGGARRYF.

The chain employs TRBV19 and TRBJ2-4, with 7 bases lining up with TRBD2. This CDR3 spans 16 amino acids. V lost 1 base and J lost 0; bases outside the gene matches: 3. Germline loops: CDR1 LNHDA, CDR2 SQIVND (reference sequence). The CDR3 reads CASSIGTRAAKNIQYF. The CDR3 DNA sequence: TGTGCCAGTAGTATAGGGACTAGGGCAGCCAAAAACATTCAGTACTTC.

This chain links TRBV5-4 with TRBJ1-2, with 7 bases that match TRBD1. From germline, CDR1 is SGHNT and CDR2 YYREEE (reference sequence). The V gene end was trimmed by 4 bases and the J gene end by 4 bases; junction bases not matched to a gene: 10. CDR3 length: 15 residues. The CDR3 DNA sequence: TGTGCCAGCAGCCTAAAGGGGGACAGTTTCTATGGCTACACCTTC. Its protein is CASSLKGDSFYGYTF.

The chain combines TRBV5-6 with TRBJ2-3; the D is unclear. Germline V gives CDR1 SGHDT, CDR2 YYEEEE. The CDR3 runs 12 residues. The ends were cut back, 0 bases at V and 6 bases at J, with 5 bases in the middle. The CDR3 bases are TGTGCCAGCAGCTTGGGGCTTGATACGCAGTATTTT. Protein sequence: CASSLGLDTQYF.

CDR3 in DNA: TGTGCCAGTCAAAAACCGGGACAGGGGTCAAAAAACATTCAGTACTTC. It yields the protein CASQKPGQGSKNIQYF. The chain combines TRBV28 with TRBJ2-4, with 10 bases matching TRBD1. CDR1 MDHEN and CDR2 SYDVKM come from the germline V gene. This CDR3 comprises 16 residues. V lost 9 bases and J lost 4; bases outside the gene matches: 12.

The chain uses TRBV21-1 and TRBJ2-7; TRBD1, the table's D call, lacks a check against the DNA. TRBV21-1 represents a pseudogene. The CDR3 covers 15 residues. The DNA of the CDR3 is TGTGCCAGCAGCAAAGGGCCAGGGGGACCCTACGAGCAGTACTTC. Its translation is CASSKGPGGPYEQYF.

The rearrangement links TRBV11-2 to TRBJ1-2; unclear D gene. The CDR3 totals 14 residues. Trimming removed 3 bases at V and 11 bases at J, with 19 bases between. In germline, CDR1 is SGHAT, CDR2 FQNNGV. The CDR3 region is CASSLVVTDVGYTF. Written as DNA, the CDR3 is TGTGCCAGCAGCTTGGTAGTTACAGATGTTGGTTACACCTTC.

This chain connects TRBV9 to TRBJ1-1; D gene ambiguous. The CDR3 covers 13 residues. V was clipped by 2 bases and J by 7 bases, with 12 bases between them. Germline V CDR1 and CDR2: SGDLS, YYNGEE. The CDR3 DNA reads TGTGCCAGCAGCGTTTTCGGGGAAGGTGAAGCTTTCTTT. Translating gives CASSVFGEGEAFF.

This chain links TRBV4-2 with TRBJ2-1; 11 bases agree with TRBD2. Per germline, CDR1 LGHNA and CDR2 YNFKEQ. The CDR3 is 16 residues long. V dropped 2 bases and J dropped 10; count of bases not matched to a gene: 10. CDR3 sequence reads: CASSQSLSSGRREQFF. The CDR3 region has the DNA TGTGCCAGCAGCCAATCTTTGTCTAGCGGGAGGAGGGAGCAGTTCTTC.

CDR3 loop: CASSYSKGTEAFF. In nucleotides, the CDR3 is TGTGCCAGCAGTTACTCGAAGGGGACTGAAGCTTTCTTT. V gene TRBV6-6 combines with J gene TRBJ1-1; D might be TRBD1 (5 bases). The CDR3 extends over 13 amino acids. Germline V gives CDR1 MNHNY, CDR2 SVGAGI (reference sequence). The V end was cut by 0 bases, the J end by 5 bases, with 7 bases between.

The chain joins TRBV30 to TRBJ1-5; no reliable D call. From germline, CDR1 is GTSNPN and CDR2 SVGIG (reference sequence). Deletions cut 0 bases from V and 5 bases from J, with 5 bases between. This CDR3 is built from 12 residues. The CDR3 loop reads CAWSVHDQPQHF. The CDR3, as DNA: TGTGCCTGGAGTGTTCATGATCAGCCCCAGCATTTT.

The J gene is TRBJ1-2, the V gene TRBV11-3; D remains unclear. Between the trimmed V and J ends, which lost 5 bases and 3 bases, there was a span of 10 bases. Per germline, CDR1 SGHNT and CDR2 YENEEA. CDR3 length: 13 residues. CDR3 sequence: CASSPPVDYGYTF. The CDR3 DNA follows: TGTGCCAGCAGCCCCCCGGTGGACTATGGCTACACCTTC.

The rearrangement uses TRBV5-4 and TRBJ2-5; 7 nucleotides agree with TRBD1. Germline values: CDR1 SGHNT, CDR2 YYREEE (reference sequence). This CDR3 has 15 amino acids. V lost 4 bases, J lost 4 bases, and 10 bases stayed unmatched. In nucleotides, the CDR3 is TGTGCCAGCAGCCAATCAGGGGGAATAGGAGAGACCCAGTACTTC. It is translated as CASSQSGGIGETQYF. Full variable domain (outside the CDR3, taken from reference TRBV5-4 and TRBJ2-5): ETGVTQSPTHLIKTRGQQVTLRCSSQSGHNTVSWYQQALGQGPQFIFQYYREEENGRGNFPPRFSGLQFPNYSSELNVNALELDDSALYLCASSQSGGIGETQYFGPGTRLLVL.